This T cell receptor beta chain comes out of a study of sequential checkpoint blockade in melanoma. The treatment: randomized to nivolumab then ipilimumab (arm A) or the reverse (arm B). Assay: immunoSEQ multiplex PCR; the TCRdb copy retains only in-frame clones and omits some. The table shows about 12,000 clones, with over 75% occurring only once. V gave up 0 bases and J gave up 3 bases, with 10 bases separating them. CDR1 and CDR2 (germline): KGHSH, LQKENI. The CDR3 length is 15 residues. The TCR originated in a human donor with melanoma. The material was CD8+ T cells sorted from blood (inferred from file names), obtained from a patient given nivolumab and ipilimumab in sequence. The rearrangement joins TRBV18 to TRBJ2-3; a possible D gene is TRBD1 (5 bases). The CDR3 sequence: CASSPPVPGTDTQYF. In DNA, the CDR3 is TGTGCCAGCTCACCACCGGTCCCAGGGACAGATACGCAGTATTTT.